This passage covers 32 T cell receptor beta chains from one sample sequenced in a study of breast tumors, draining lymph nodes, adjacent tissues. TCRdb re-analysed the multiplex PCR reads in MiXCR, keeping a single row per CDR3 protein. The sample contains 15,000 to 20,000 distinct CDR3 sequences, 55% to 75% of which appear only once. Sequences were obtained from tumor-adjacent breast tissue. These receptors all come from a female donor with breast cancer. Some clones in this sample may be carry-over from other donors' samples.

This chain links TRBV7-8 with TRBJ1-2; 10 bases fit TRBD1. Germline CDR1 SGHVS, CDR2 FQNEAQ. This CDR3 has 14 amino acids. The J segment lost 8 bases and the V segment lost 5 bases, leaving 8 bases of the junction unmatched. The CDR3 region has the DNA TGTGCCAGCAGCCAAGGACAGGGGGTGTTCGGCTACACCTTC. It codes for CASSQGQGVFGYTF.

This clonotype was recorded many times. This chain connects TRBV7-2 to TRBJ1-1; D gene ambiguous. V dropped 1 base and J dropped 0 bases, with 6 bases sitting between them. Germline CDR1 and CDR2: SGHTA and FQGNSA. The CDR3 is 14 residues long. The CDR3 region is CASSLVGMNTEAFF. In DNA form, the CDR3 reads TGTGCCAGCAGCTTAGTTGGGATGAACACTGAAGCTTTCTTT.

The CDR3 region has the DNA TGTGCCAGCAGTTACGAGGGGACAGGCATCAATCAGCCCCAGCATTTT. As protein: CASSYEGTGINQPQHF. The gene calls are TRBV6-2 or TRBV6-3 and TRBJ1-5; 8 nucleotides agree with TRBD1. V shed 2 bases and J 3 bases; nucleotides not matched to a gene: 6. The CDR3 runs to 16 residues. Germline V gene lookup returns CDR1 MNHEY and CDR2 SVGEGT.

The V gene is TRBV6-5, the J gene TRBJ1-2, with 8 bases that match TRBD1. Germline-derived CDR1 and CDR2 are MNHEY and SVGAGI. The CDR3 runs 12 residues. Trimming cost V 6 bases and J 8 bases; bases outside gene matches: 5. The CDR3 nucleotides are TGTGCCAGCAGGGACAGGGCTTGGGGCTACACCTTC. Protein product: CASRDRAWGYTF.

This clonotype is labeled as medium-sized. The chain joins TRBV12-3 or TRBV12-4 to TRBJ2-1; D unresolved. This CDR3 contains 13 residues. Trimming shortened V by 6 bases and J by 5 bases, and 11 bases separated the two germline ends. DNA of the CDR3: TGTGCCAGCAGCCCCAGCCGCGACAATGAGCAGTTCTTC. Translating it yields CASSPSRDNEQFF.

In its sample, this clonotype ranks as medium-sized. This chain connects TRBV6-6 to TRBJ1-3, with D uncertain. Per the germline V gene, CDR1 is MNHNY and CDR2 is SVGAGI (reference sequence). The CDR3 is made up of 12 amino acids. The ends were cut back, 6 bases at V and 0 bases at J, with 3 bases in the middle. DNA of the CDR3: TGTGCCAGCAGAAGCTCTGGAAACACCATATATTTT. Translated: CASRSSGNTIYF.

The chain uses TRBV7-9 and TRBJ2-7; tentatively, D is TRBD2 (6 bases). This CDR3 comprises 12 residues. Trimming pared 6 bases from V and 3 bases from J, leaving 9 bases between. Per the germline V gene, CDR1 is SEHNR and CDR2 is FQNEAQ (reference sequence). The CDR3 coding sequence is TGTGCCAGCAGTCCGGACTACTACGAGCAGTACTTC. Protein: CASSPDYYEQYF.

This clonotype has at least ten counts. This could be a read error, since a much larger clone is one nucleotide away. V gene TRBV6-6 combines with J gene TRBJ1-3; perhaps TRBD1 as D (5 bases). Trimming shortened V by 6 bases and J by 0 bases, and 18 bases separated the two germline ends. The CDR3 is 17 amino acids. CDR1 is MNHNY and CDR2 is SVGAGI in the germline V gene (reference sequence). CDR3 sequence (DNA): TGTGCCAGCAGACAAAACCGGGACGCCCTCTCTGGAAACACCATATATTTT. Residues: CASRQNRDALSGNTIYF.

CDR3 sequence (DNA): TGTGCCAGCAGCGTAGAAGCAGGGCACTATGGCTACACCTTC. Its protein is CASSVEAGHYGYTF. J is TRBJ1-2 and V is TRBV9, with D tentatively TRBD1 (5 bases). Germline loops: CDR1 SGDLS, CDR2 YYNGEE. This CDR3 contains 14 residues. The V and J ends lost 0 bases and 3 bases respectively, with 9 bases between them.

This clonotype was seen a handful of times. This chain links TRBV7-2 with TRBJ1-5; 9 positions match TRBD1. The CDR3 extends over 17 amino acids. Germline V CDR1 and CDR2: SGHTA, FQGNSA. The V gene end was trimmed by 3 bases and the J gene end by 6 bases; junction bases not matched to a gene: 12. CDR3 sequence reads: CASSFFLRDRVGQPQHF. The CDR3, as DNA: TGTGCCAGCAGCTTCTTCCTCCGGGACAGGGTAGGTCAGCCCCAGCATTTT.

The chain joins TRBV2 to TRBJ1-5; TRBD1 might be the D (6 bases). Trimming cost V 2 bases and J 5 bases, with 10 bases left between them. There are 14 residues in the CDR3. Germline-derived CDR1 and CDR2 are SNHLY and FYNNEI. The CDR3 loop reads CASSERGVHQPQHF. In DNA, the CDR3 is TGTGCCAGCAGTGAAAGGGGGGTTCATCAGCCCCAGCATTTT.

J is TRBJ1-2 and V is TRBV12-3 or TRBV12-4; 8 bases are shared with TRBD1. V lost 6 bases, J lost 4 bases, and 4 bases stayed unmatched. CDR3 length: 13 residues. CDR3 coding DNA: TGTGCCAGCAGCCTGACAGGGGCCTATGGCTACACCTTC. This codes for CASSLTGAYGYTF.

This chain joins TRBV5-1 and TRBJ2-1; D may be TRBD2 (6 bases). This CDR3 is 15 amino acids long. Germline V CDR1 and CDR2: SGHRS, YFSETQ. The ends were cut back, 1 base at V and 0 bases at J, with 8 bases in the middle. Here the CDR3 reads CASSLTGSSYNEQFF. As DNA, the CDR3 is TGCGCCAGCAGCTTGACCGGGAGCTCCTACAATGAGCAGTTCTTC.

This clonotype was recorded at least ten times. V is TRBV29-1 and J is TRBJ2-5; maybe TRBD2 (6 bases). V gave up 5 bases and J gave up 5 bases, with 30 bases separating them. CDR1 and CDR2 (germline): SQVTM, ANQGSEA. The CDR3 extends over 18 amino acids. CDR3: CSVLPYEGLNLVTETQYF. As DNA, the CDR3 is TGCAGCGTTCTGCCCTATGAAGGACTAAACCTCGTTACGGAGACCCAGTACTTC.

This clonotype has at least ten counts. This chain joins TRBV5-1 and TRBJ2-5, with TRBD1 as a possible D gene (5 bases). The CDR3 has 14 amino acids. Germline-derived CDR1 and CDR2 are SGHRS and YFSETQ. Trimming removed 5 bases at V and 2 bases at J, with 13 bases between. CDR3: CASRPVPGQETQYF. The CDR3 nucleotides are TGCGCCAGCAGACCAGTACCAGGGCAAGAGACCCAGTACTTC.

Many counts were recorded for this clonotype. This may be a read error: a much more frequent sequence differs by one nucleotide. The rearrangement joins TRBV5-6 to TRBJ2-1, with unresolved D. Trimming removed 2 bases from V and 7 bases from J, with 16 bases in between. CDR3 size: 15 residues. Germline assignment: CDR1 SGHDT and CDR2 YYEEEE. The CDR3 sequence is CASSLIDTRWNEQFF. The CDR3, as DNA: TGTGCCAGCAGCTTAATTGACACCCGATGGAATGAGCAGTTCTTC.

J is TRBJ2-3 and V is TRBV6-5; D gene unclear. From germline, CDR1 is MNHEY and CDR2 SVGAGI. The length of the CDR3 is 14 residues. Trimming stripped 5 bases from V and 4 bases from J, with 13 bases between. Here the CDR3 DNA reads TGTGCCAGCAGTCCTGGAGTGGGCGCAGATACGCAGTATTTT. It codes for CASSPGVGADTQYF.

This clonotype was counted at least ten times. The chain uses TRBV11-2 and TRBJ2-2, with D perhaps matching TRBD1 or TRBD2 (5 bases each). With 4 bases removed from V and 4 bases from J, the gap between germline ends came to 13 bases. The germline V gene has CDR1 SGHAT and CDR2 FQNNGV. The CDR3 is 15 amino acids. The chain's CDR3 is CASSSWDGTTGELFF. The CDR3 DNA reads TGTGCCAGCAGCTCGTGGGACGGGACCACCGGGGAGCTGTTTTTT.

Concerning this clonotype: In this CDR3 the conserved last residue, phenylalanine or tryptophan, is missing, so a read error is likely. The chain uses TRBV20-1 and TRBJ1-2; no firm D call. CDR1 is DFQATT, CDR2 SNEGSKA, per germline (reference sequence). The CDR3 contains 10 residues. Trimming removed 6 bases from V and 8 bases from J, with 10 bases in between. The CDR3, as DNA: TGCAGTGCCCCGGACGAGGGCTACACCTCC. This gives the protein CSAPDEGYTS.

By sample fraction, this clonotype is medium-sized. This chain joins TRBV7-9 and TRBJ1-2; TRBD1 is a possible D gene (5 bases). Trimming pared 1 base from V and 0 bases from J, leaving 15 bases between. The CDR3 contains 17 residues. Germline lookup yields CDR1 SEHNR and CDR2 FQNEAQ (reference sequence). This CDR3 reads CASSLGGRNVSNYGYTF. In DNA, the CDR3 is TGTGCCAGCAGCTTAGGGGGGAGGAATGTTTCTAACTATGGCTACACCTTC.

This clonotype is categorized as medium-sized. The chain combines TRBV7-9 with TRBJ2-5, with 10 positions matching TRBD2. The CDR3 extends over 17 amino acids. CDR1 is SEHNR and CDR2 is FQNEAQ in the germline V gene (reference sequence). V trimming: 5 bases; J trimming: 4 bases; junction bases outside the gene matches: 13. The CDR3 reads CASSLLPGLAVGETQYF. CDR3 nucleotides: TGTGCCAGCAGCCTTCTTCCCGGACTAGCGGTAGGAGAGACCCAGTACTTC.

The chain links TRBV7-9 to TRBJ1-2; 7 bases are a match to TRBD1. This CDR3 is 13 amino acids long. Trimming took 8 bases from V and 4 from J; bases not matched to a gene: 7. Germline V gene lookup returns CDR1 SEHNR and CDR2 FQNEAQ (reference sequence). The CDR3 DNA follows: TGTGCCAGCGATAGAGGACAGGCCTATGGCTACACCTTC. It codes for CASDRGQAYGYTF.

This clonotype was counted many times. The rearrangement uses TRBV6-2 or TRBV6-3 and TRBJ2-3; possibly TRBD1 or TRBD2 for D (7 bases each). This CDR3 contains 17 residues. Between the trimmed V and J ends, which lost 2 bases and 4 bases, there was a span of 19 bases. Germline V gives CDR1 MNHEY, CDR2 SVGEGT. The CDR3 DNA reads TGTGCCAGCAGTTACCCCCCAGGGGGGGGGTATTCAGATACGCAGTATTTT. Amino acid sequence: CASSYPPGGGYSDTQYF.

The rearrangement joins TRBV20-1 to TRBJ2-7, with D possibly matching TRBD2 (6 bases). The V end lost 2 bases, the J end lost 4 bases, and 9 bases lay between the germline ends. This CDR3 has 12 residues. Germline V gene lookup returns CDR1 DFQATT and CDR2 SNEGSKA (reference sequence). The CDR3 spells CSARRLGYEQYF. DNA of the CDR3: TGCAGTGCTAGAAGACTAGGGTACGAGCAGTACTTC.

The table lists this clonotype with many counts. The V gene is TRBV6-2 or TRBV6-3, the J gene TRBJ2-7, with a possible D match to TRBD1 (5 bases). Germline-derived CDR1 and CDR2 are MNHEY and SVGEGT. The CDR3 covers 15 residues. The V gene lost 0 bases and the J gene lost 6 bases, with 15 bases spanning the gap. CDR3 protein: CASSYSPSGLGEQYV. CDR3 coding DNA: TGTGCCAGCAGTTACTCCCCTTCAGGGCTGGGCGAGCAGTACGTC.

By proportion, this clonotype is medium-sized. The CDR3 DNA follows: TGTGCCAGCAGTGATCGCCGGGGCAGGGGGTACTACGAGCAGTACTTC. This translates into CASSDRRGRGYYEQYF. The chain recombines TRBV2 with TRBJ2-7, with TRBD1 matching 7 bases. The germline V gene encodes CDR1 SNHLY and CDR2 FYNNEI. J was trimmed by 3 bases and V by 3 bases; bases with no gene match: 11. The CDR3 consists of 16 residues.

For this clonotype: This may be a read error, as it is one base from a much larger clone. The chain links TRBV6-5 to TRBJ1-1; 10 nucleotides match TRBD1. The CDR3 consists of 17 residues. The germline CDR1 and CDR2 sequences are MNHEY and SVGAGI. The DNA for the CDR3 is TGTGCCAGCAGTCACTCGAGGGACAGGGGCCTGAACACTGAAGCTTTCTTT. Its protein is CASSHSRDRGLNTEAFF.

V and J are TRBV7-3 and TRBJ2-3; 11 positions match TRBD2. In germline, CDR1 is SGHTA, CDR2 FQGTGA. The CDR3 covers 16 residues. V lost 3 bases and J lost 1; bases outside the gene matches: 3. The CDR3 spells CASSFSGGGGTDTQYF. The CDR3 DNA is TGTGCCAGCAGCTTTAGCGGGGGGGGCGGCACAGATACGCAGTATTTT.

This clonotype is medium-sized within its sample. The CDR3 bases are TGTGCCAGCAGTTACATGAGCGGGGGGAAGAATGAGCAGTTCTTC. Translation: CASSYMSGGKNEQFF. This chain uses TRBV6-6 with TRBJ2-1; 9 bases align to TRBD2. V gave up 2 bases and J gave up 7 bases; unmatched junction bases: 6. The CDR3 extends over 15 amino acids. Germline values: CDR1 MNHNY, CDR2 SVGAGI (reference sequence).

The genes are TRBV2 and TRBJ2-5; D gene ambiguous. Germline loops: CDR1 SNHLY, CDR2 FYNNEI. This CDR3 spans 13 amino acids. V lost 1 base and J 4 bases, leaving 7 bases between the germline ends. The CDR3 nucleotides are TGTGCCAGCAGTGAAGTAGGGTCAGAGACCCAGTACTTC. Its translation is CASSEVGSETQYF. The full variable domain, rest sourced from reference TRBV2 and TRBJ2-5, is EPEVTQTPSHQVTQMGQEVILRCVPISNHLYFYWYRQILGQKVEFLVSFYNNEISEKSEIFDDQFSVERPDGSNFTLKIRSTKLEDSAMYFCASSEVGSETQYFGPGTRLLVL.

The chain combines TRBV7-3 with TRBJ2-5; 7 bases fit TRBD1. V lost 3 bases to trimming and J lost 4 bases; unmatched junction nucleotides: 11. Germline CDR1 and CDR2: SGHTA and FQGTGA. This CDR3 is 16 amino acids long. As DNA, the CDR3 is TGTGCCAGCAGCTTGACTCCACCGGGACAGAGAGAGACCCAGTACTTC. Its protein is CASSLTPPGQRETQYF.

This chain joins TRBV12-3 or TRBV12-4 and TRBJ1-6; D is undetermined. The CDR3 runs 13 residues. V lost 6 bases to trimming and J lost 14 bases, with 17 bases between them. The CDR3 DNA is TGTGCCAGCAGGGTTTCTGGAGACTTTGCCCTCCACTTT. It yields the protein CASRVSGDFALHF.